The TCR beta chain described here comes from a study of blood T cells in healthy people across ages. The study, taken as a whole, reports: TCR beta diversity per million T cells fell roughly linearly with age.

This CDR3 comprises 13 residues. Trimming shortened V by 0 bases and J by 3 bases, and 3 bases separated the two germline ends. Germline CDR1 LNHNV, CDR2 YYDKDF (reference sequence). The authors ran a second PCR of roughly 6 to 12 cycles using a sample-barcoded 5' primer and a J-beta primer mix. TCRdb processed the 5' RACE reads anew with MiXCR; each CDR3 protein has one entry. The sample lists 730,000 or so distinct CDR3 sequences, about 40% occurring once. This clonotype came up a few times. What it binds is unknown. The material sequenced was blood. The sequence derives from a woman in her fifties or sixties in good health. The rearrangement uses TRBV15 and TRBJ1-5; the D is unclear. DNA for the CDR3: TGTGCCACCAGCAGAGATGACAATCAGCCCCAGCATTTT. Residues: CATSRDDNQPQHF.